These T cell receptor beta chains were read from a single sample in a study of blood T cell repertoires in COVID-19. Sequencing was performed with immunoSEQ multiplex PCR; in TCRdb, only in-frame clones are kept and a portion is missing. The sample lists about 120,000 clones, approximately 77% occurring once. Sequenced material: peripheral blood. These TCRs come from a human donor in a cohort sampled during active COVID-19. CDR3s include the opening cysteine and the closing phenylalanine or tryptophan. D genes are given only for firm matches. Not all rows give a size; the values are once, few, many and, for expanded clones, a class.

V: TRBV5-1
size: -
J: TRBJ1-3
D: TRBD1
length: 14
DNA: TGCGCCAGCAGAGGGACAGGGGCTGGAAACACCATATATTTT
CDR3: CASRGTGAGNTIYF

V: TRBV18
size: -
J: TRBJ2-7
D: -
length: 14
DNA: TGTGCCAGCTCACCACCTTCCAGGAGGTACGAGCAGTACTTC
CDR3: CASSPPSRRYEQYF

V: TRBV5-6
size: -
J: TRBJ2-7
D: TRBD2
length: 18
DNA: TGTGCCAGCAGCGTGACTAGCGGGGGCCCTCATTCTACCTACGAGCAGTACTTC
CDR3: CASSVTSGGPHSTYEQYF

V: TRBV3-1/TRBV3-2
size: -
J: TRBJ1-1
D: TRBD1
length: 15
DNA: TGTGCCAGCAGCCAACAACCGGGACAGGGGACTGAAGCTTTCTTT
CDR3: CASSQQPGQGTEAFF

V: TRBV29-1
size: -
J: TRBJ1-2
D: TRBD1
length: 12
DNA: TGCAGCGCGGGACAGGATGACTATGGCTACACCTTC
CDR3: CSAGQDDYGYTF

V: TRBV6-5
size: -
J: TRBJ1-5
D: -
length: 14
DNA: TGTGCCAGCGGAAGGGGGGGAGGCAATCAGCCCCAGCATTTT
CDR3: CASGRGGGNQPQHF

V: TRBV3-1/TRBV3-2
size: -
J: TRBJ1-2
D: TRBD1
length: 13
DNA: TGTGCCAGCAGTCTTACAGGGGATCATGGCTACACCTTC
CDR3: CASSLTGDHGYTF

V: TRBV5-1
size: -
J: TRBJ1-1
D: -
length: 16
DNA: TGCGCCAGCAGGCAAGGAATACAGGGTATGAACACTGAAGCTTTCTTT
CDR3: CASRQGIQGMNTEAFF

V: TRBV27
size: -
J: TRBJ2-7
D: TRBD2
length: 16
DNA: TGTGCCAGCAGCTCTAGCGGGGGGCCTCTAACCTACGAGCAGTACTTC
CDR3: CASSSSGGPLTYEQYF

V: TRBV30
size: -
J: TRBJ1-5
D: -
length: 13
DNA: TGTGCCTGGAGTGTATCGGGGGATCAGCCCCAGCATTTT
CDR3: CAWSVSGDQPQHF

V: TRBV27
size: few
J: TRBJ2-7
D: -
length: 13
DNA: TGTGCCAGCAGTCCAAATTCAGGGTACGAGCAGTACTTC
CDR3: CASSPNSGYEQYF

V: TRBV6-5
size: -
J: TRBJ1-1
D: TRBD1
length: 15
DNA: TGTGCCAGCAGTCCCCGGACAGGGAGCAACACTGAAGCTTTCTTT
CDR3: CASSPRTGSNTEAFF

V: TRBV3-1/TRBV3-2
size: -
J: TRBJ1-1
D: -
length: 15
DNA: TGTGCCAGCAGCCGAACCGGGCCGGGGAGCACTGAAGCTTTCTTT
CDR3: CASSRTGPGSTEAFF

V: TRBV5-4
size: few
J: TRBJ1-4
D: -
length: 14
DNA: TGTGCCAGCACCCCCGGGTTCAGAAATGAAAAACTGTTTTTT
CDR3: CASTPGFRNEKLFF

V: TRBV28
size: few
J: TRBJ1-4
D: -
length: 16
DNA: TGTGCCAGCAGCACCCGCAGTGACGGACTCAATGAAAAACTGTTTTTT
CDR3: CASSTRSDGLNEKLFF

V: TRBV25-1
size: -
J: TRBJ1-1
D: TRBD1
length: 13
DNA: TGTGCCAGCAGTCCCCCGGGACAGCGTGAAGCTTTCTTT
CDR3: CASSPPGQREAFF

V: TRBV7-2
size: -
J: TRBJ2-7
D: -
length: 15
DNA: TGTGCCAGCAGCTTACTTATGGGCAGTCTCTTAGAGCAGTACTTC
CDR3: CASSLLMGSLLEQYF

V: TRBV6-5
size: -
J: TRBJ2-7
D: -
length: 14
DNA: TGTGCCAGCAGCCGGGAGAGGGGGGGCTACGAGCAGTACTTC
CDR3: CASSRERGGYEQYF

V: TRBV19
size: -
J: TRBJ2-7
D: -
length: 13
DNA: TGTGCCAGTAGTCTACAGGGTGGCTACGAGCAGTACTTC
CDR3: CASSLQGGYEQYF

V: TRBV19
size: -
J: TRBJ1-6
D: -
length: 17
DNA: TGTGCCAGTAGTATATGGATCGGGGGAACAGGACATTCACCCCTCCACTTT
CDR3: CASSIWIGGTGHSPLHF

V: TRBV11-2
size: -
J: TRBJ2-7
D: TRBD1
length: 14
DNA: TGTGCCAGCAGCCGGCAGGGGACAGGATACGAGCAGTACTTC
CDR3: CASSRQGTGYEQYF

V: TRBV7-9
size: -
J: TRBJ2-6
D: -
length: 16
DNA: TGTGCCAGCAGCTTAGGTCCGGGCTCTGGGGCCAACGTCCTGACTTTC
CDR3: CASSLGPGSGANVLTF

V: TRBV6-6
size: once
J: TRBJ1-1
D: TRBD1
length: 13
DNA: TGTGCCAGCAGTTACCTGGACAGGACTGAAGCTTTCTTT
CDR3: CASSYLDRTEAFF

V: TRBV15
size: -
J: TRBJ2-3
D: TRBD2
length: 19
DNA: TGTGCCACCAGCGGGAGCGGGAGTCTTTCTTTCGGGGTCACAGATACGCAGTATTTT
CDR3: CATSGSGSLSFGVTDTQYF

V: TRBV6-5
size: few
J: TRBJ2-1
D: TRBD2
length: 12
DNA: TGTGCCAGCGGACTAGCATACAATGAGCAGTTCTTC
CDR3: CASGLAYNEQFF

V: TRBV21-1
size: few
J: TRBJ2-5
D: -
length: 15
DNA: TGTGCCAGCAGCCCCCGGGTCCTGAACCCAGAGACCCAGTACTTC
CDR3: CASSPRVLNPETQYF

V: TRBV11-3
size: -
J: TRBJ2-7
D: TRBD1
length: 14
DNA: TGTGCCAGCAGATCGGGGACAGGGACCTCCGAGCAGTACTTC
CDR3: CASRSGTGTSEQYF

V: TRBV6-5
size: -
J: TRBJ2-7
D: TRBD2
length: 14
DNA: TGTGCCAGCAGCAGACGGGGGGACTCCTACGAGCAGTACTTC
CDR3: CASSRRGDSYEQYF

V: TRBV2
size: -
J: TRBJ2-7
D: TRBD1
length: 14
DNA: TGTGCCAGCAGTGAAGCGGTAGGGGGCACCGAGCAGTACTTC
CDR3: CASSEAVGGTEQYF

V: TRBV13
size: -
J: TRBJ2-4
D: TRBD2
length: 17
DNA: TGTGCCAGCAGCTCCGCCCCGGCGGGGGTAGCCAAAAACATTCAGTACTTC
CDR3: CASSSAPAGVAKNIQYF

V: TRBV11-2
size: few
J: TRBJ1-1
D: -
length: 11
DNA: TGTGCCAGCAGCCCAGACAGGGAAGCTTTCTTT
CDR3: CASSPDREAFF

V: TRBV7-9
size: -
J: TRBJ2-6
D: -
length: 16
DNA: TGTGCCAGCAGCTTCAGGGACAACTCTGGGGCCAACGTCCTGACTTTC
CDR3: CASSFRDNSGANVLTF

V: TRBV7-3
size: -
J: TRBJ1-2
D: -
length: 14
DNA: TGTGCCAGCTCCGAGGGCCCCGGTGGCTATGGCTACACCTTC
CDR3: CASSEGPGGYGYTF

V: TRBV5-4
size: -
J: TRBJ2-5
D: TRBD1
length: 14
DNA: TGTGCCAGCAGCACCCGGACAGGGAGGGAGACCCAGTACTTC
CDR3: CASSTRTGRETQYF

V: TRBV7-9
size: -
J: TRBJ2-7
D: TRBD1
length: 17
DNA: TGTGCCAGCAGCTTATCCCCGGGACAGGGGGCGGTTTACGAGCAGTACTTC
CDR3: CASSLSPGQGAVYEQYF

V: TRBV6-5
size: -
J: TRBJ1-1
D: -
length: 14
DNA: TGTGCCAGCAGTTACCGGGCGGGGAACACTGAAGCTTTCTTT
CDR3: CASSYRAGNTEAFF

V: TRBV3-1/TRBV3-2
size: few
J: TRBJ1-1
D: -
length: 14
DNA: TGTGCCAGCAGCCAAGGTCAGACTACCCAGTTGGCTTTCTTT
CDR3: CASSQGQTTQLAFF

V: TRBV5-1
size: -
J: TRBJ2-1
D: -
length: 13
DNA: TGCGCCAGCAGCTTGTATCTAATCAATGAGCAGTTCTTC
CDR3: CASSLYLINEQFF

V: TRBV27
size: -
J: TRBJ2-7
D: TRBD1
length: 14
DNA: TGTGCCAGCAGCATACAGGGGGCTTCTTACGAGCAGTACTTC
CDR3: CASSIQGASYEQYF

V: TRBV6-6
size: -
J: TRBJ2-1
D: -
length: 17
DNA: TGTGCCAGCAGTCACCTACTAGCTCCCCGCTCCTACAATGAGCAGTTCTTC
CDR3: CASSHLLAPRSYNEQFF

V: TRBV30
size: -
J: TRBJ1-1
D: -
length: 14
DNA: TGTGCCTGGAGAGCCTTACGGGGGTGGACTGAAGCTTTCTTT
CDR3: CAWRALRGWTEAFF

V: TRBV19
size: -
J: TRBJ2-7
D: -
length: 11
DNA: TGTGCCTGCGACGGGGGATACGAGCAGTACTTC
CDR3: CACDGGYEQYF

V: TRBV2
size: -
J: TRBJ2-5
D: TRBD2
length: 16
DNA: TGTGCCAGCAGGAAATTACTAGCGGGAGTGGTGGAGACCCAGTACTTC
CDR3: CASRKLLAGVVETQYF

V: TRBV6-5
size: -
J: TRBJ1-1
D: -
length: 11
DNA: TGTGCCAGCAGTTATAGCAACGAAGCTTTCTTT
CDR3: CASSYSNEAFF

V: TRBV30
size: -
J: TRBJ1-6
D: -
length: 16
DNA: TGTGCCTGGACGGCTGGGGGACTTAAAGAAAATTCACCCCTCCACTTT
CDR3: CAWTAGGLKENSPLHF

V: TRBV2
size: -
J: TRBJ2-7
D: TRBD1
length: 13
DNA: TGTGCCAGCATCGAGGGGGCTTCCTACGAGCAGTACTTC
CDR3: CASIEGASYEQYF

V: TRBV2
size: few
J: TRBJ1-5
D: TRBD1
length: 17
DNA: TGTGCCAGCAGTATCAGTCTAGACAGGGGCGCGGATCAGCCCCAGCATTTT
CDR3: CASSISLDRGADQPQHF

V: TRBV24-1
size: -
J: TRBJ2-5
D: TRBD1
length: 14
DNA: TGTGCCACCAGTGTTAAGGGGGCATGGGAGACCCAGTACTTC
CDR3: CATSVKGAWETQYF

V: TRBV6-5
size: -
J: TRBJ1-6
D: TRBD1
length: 15
DNA: TGTGCCAGCAGGGGCCAGGGGGAAGACAATTCACCCCTCCACTTT
CDR3: CASRGQGEDNSPLHF

V: TRBV3-1/TRBV3-2
size: -
J: TRBJ1-5
D: TRBD1
length: 14
DNA: TGTGCCAGCAGCCATGGGACAGCGGTAGAGGCCCAGCATTTT
CDR3: CASSHGTAVEAQHF

V: TRBV23-1
size: -
J: TRBJ1-5
D: -
length: 17
DNA: TGCGCCAGCAGTCAATGTTATCCTGGACAGCGTGATCAGCCCCAGCATTTT
CDR3: CASSQCYPGQRDQPQHF

V: TRBV5-4
size: -
J: TRBJ1-1
D: -
length: 12
DNA: TGTGCCAGCAGCTTTTCAGGTACTGAAGCTTTCTTT
CDR3: CASSFSGTEAFF

V: TRBV5-6
size: -
J: TRBJ1-2
D: TRBD1
length: 16
DNA: TGTGCCAGCAGCTTGGTCGGGACAGTAGGAATCTATGGCTACACCTTC
CDR3: CASSLVGTVGIYGYTF